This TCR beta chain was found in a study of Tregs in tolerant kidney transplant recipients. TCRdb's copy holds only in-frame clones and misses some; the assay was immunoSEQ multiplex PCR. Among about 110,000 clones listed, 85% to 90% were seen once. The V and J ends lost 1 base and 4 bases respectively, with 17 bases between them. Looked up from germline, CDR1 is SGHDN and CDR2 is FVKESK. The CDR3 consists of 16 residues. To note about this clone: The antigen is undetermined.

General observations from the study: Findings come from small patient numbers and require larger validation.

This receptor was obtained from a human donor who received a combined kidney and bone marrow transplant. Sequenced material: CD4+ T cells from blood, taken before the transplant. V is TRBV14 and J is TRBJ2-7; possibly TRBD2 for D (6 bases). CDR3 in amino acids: CASSQVAGRYGYEQYF. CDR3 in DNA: TGTGCCAGCAGCCAAGTTGCGGGACGGTATGGATACGAGCAGTACTTC.